A selection of T cell receptor beta chains follows, all from one sample in a study of blood T cell repertoires in COVID-19. Generated by immunoSEQ multiplex PCR, the TCRdb table keeps only in-frame clones and is missing some. The table shows approximately 180,000 clones, with 75% to 80% occurring only once. Sequenced sample: peripheral blood. The receptors originated from a woman aged 70-85 years with acute or convalescent COVID-19. The CDR3 runs from the conserved cysteine through the conserved F or W. The D gene is left open where the match is weak. Some rows have no size entry. The others give once, few or many, or a class for an expanded clone.

CDR3 DNA: TGTGCCAGCAGCCCAAGGACAGGGGCCCAGCCCCAGCATTTT; CDR3 protein: CASSPRTGAQPQHF; CDR3 length: 14; J gene: TRBJ1-5; clone size: NA; D gene: TRBD1; V gene: TRBV3-1/TRBV3-2
CDR3 DNA: TGTGCCAGCAGTGAGAGGGACAGCAACTATGGCTACACCTTC; CDR3 protein: CASSERDSNYGYTF; CDR3 length: 14; J gene: TRBJ1-2; clone size: NA; D gene: TRBD1; V gene: TRBV6-1
CDR3 DNA: TGCAGCTGCTCTATGGAGGGAACGACTGAAGCTTTCTTT; CDR3 protein: CSCSMEGTTEAFF; CDR3 length: 13; J gene: TRBJ1-1; clone size: NA; D gene: NA; V gene: TRBV29-1
CDR3 DNA: TGTGCCAGCAGCTTGTCCAGGGAGGGGCATTTT; CDR3 protein: CASSLSREGHF; CDR3 length: 11; J gene: TRBJ1-5; clone size: NA; D gene: NA; V gene: TRBV12-3/TRBV12-4
CDR3 DNA: TGTGCCAGCAGTTTCAGAGGGCTAGCGGTCTCTACTGGGGACACAGATACGCAGTATTTT; CDR3 protein: CASSFRGLAVSTGDTDTQYF; CDR3 length: 20; J gene: TRBJ2-3; clone size: few; D gene: TRBD2; V gene: TRBV27
CDR3 DNA: TGTGCCAGCAGGGAGGGACTAGCGGGATTAGCCGGGGAGCTGTTTTTT; CDR3 protein: CASREGLAGLAGELFF; CDR3 length: 16; J gene: TRBJ2-2; clone size: few; D gene: TRBD2; V gene: TRBV2
CDR3 DNA: TGTGCCAGCGGCTGGAGGACAGGAGATAACGAGAATGAGCAGTTCTTC; CDR3 protein: CASGWRTGDNENEQFF; CDR3 length: 16; J gene: TRBJ2-1; clone size: NA; D gene: TRBD1; V gene: TRBV4-2
CDR3 DNA: TGTGCCTGGAGTTGGGCAGGGCGAGGGAGGGAAAAACTGTTTTTT; CDR3 protein: CAWSWAGRGREKLFF; CDR3 length: 15; J gene: TRBJ1-4; clone size: NA; D gene: NA; V gene: TRBV30
CDR3 DNA: TGTGCCACCAGTGAAACAACTGGGCGCTATGAGCAGTTCTTC; CDR3 protein: CATSETTGRYEQFF; CDR3 length: 14; J gene: TRBJ2-1; clone size: NA; D gene: NA; V gene: TRBV24-1
CDR3 DNA: TGTGCCTGGAGTGCCTTGTACGAGCAGTACTTC; CDR3 protein: CAWSALYEQYF; CDR3 length: 11; J gene: TRBJ2-7; clone size: NA; D gene: NA; V gene: TRBV30
CDR3 DNA: TGTGCCAGCAAAGATCGGGCGGGACAGCAGCAAAAGCAGTTCTTC; CDR3 protein: CASKDRAGQQQKQFF; CDR3 length: 15; J gene: TRBJ2-1; clone size: NA; D gene: NA; V gene: TRBV5-8
CDR3 DNA: TGTGCCAGCAGCTTGGGGCTAAACCGGGACAGGGTATGGGACAATGAGCAGTTCTTC; CDR3 protein: CASSLGLNRDRVWDNEQFF; CDR3 length: 19; J gene: TRBJ2-1; clone size: NA; D gene: TRBD1; V gene: TRBV5-6
CDR3 DNA: TGTGCCAGCAGCGGACTAGCGGGAGGGTACAATGAGCAGTTCTTC; CDR3 protein: CASSGLAGGYNEQFF; CDR3 length: 15; J gene: TRBJ2-1; clone size: NA; D gene: TRBD2; V gene: TRBV3-1/TRBV3-2
CDR3 DNA: TGTGCCAGCAGGATTAACGGCGGAAACACTGAAGCTTTCTTT; CDR3 protein: CASRINGGNTEAFF; CDR3 length: 14; J gene: TRBJ1-1; clone size: few; D gene: NA; V gene: TRBV2